This T cell receptor beta chain was sequenced during a study of T-cell reconstitution after alpha-beta-depleted transplantation in children. This clonotype appeared many times. The CDR3 length is 13 residues. Germline values: CDR1 KGHSH, CDR2 LQKENI. Trimming took 2 bases from V and 0 from J, leaving 2 bases between them. It was with unique molecular identifiers that the TCRbeta library was prepared. TCRdb redid the calling of the PCR reads with MiXCR, one entry per CDR3 protein. The sample lists about 500,000 distinct CDR3 sequences; about 31% were seen once. The source was PBMCs from the stem cell graft donor, collected from the stem cell graft. The sequence derives from a human donor who donated a stem cell graft to a child with aplastic anemia. This chain connects TRBV18 to TRBJ1-5; D uncertain. This chain's CDR3 is CASSPDSNQPQHF. Here the CDR3 DNA reads TGTGCCAGCTCACCAGATAGCAATCAGCCCCAGCATTTT. The whole variable domain, filled in from reference TRBV18 and TRBJ1-5, reads NAGVMQNPRHLVRRRGQEARLRCSPMKGHSHVYWYRQLPEEGLKFMVYLQKENIIDESGMPKERFSAEFPKEGPSILRIQQVVRGDSAAYFCASSPDSNQPQHFGDGTRLSIL.